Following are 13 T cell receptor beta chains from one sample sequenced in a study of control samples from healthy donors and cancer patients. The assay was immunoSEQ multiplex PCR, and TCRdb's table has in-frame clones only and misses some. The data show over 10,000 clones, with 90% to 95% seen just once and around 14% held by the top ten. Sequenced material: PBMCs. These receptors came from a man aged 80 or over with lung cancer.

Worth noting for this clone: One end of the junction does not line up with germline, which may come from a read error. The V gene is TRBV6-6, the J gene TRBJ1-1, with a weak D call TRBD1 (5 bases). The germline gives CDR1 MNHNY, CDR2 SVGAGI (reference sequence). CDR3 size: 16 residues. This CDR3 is CASCYSPGLLNTEAFF. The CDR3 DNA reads TGTGCCAGCTGTTACTCCCCGGGACTCTTGAACACTGAAGCTTTCTTT.

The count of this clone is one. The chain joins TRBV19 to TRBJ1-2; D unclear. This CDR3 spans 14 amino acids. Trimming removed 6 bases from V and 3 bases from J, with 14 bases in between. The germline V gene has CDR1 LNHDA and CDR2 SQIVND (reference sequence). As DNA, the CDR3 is TGTGCCAGTAGAACTAGTACTATCGACTATGGCTACACCTTC. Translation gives CASRTSTIDYGYTF. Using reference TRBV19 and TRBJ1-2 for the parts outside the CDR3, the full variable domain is DGGITQSPKYLFRKEGQNVTLSCEQNLNHDAMYWYRQDPGQGLRLIYYSQIVNDFQKGDIAEGYSVSREKKESFPLTVTSAQKNPTAFYLCASRTSTIDYGYTFGSGTRLTVV.

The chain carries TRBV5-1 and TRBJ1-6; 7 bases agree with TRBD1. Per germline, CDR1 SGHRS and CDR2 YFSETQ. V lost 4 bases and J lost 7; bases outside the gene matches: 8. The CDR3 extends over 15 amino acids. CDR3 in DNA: TGCGCCAGCAGCCTTGGGGACAGCCTGAATTCACCCCTCCACTTT. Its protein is CASSLGDSLNSPLHF.

Here the CDR3 reads CASRGTGAGETQYF. The CDR3 region has the DNA TGTGCCAGCAGGGGGACAGGGGCGGGAGAGACCCAGTACTTC. The chain links TRBV5-4 to TRBJ2-5; 10 bases align to TRBD1. This CDR3 spans 14 amino acids. With V trimmed by 5 bases and J by 4 bases, 5 bases remained unmatched. CDR1 is SGHNT, CDR2 YYREEE, per germline (reference sequence).

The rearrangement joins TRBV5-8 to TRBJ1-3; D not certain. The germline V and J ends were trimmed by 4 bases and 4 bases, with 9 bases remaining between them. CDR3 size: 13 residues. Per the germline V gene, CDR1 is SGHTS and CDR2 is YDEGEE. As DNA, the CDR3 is TGTGCCAGCAGCCAACCCCAGGGAAACACCATATATTTT. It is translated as CASSQPQGNTIYF.

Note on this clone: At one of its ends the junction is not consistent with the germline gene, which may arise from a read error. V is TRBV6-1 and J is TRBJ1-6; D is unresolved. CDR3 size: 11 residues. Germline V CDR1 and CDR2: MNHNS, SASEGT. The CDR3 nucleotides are TGTGCGAGCAGTGAGTACTCACCCCTCCACTTT. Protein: CASSEYSPLHF.

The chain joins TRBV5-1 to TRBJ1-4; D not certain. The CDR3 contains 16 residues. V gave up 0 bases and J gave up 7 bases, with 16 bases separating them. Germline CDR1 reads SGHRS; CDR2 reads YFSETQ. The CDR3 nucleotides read TGCGCCAGCAGCTTGGGGGTGGCCCTTGTTTCTGAAAAACTGTTTTTT. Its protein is CASSLGVALVSEKLFF.

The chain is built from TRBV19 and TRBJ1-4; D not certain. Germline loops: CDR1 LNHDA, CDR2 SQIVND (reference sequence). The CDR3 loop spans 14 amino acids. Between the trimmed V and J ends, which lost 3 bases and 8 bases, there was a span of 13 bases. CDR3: CASSMVVGLEKLFF. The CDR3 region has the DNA TGTGCCAGTAGTATGGTCGTCGGACTCGAAAAACTGTTTTTT.

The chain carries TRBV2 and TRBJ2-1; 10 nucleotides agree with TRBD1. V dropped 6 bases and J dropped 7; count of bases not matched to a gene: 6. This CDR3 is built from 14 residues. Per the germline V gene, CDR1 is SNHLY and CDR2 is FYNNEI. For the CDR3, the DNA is TGTGCCAGCAGGTCCGGGACAGGGGCGAATGAGCAGTTCTTC. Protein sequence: CASRSGTGANEQFF.

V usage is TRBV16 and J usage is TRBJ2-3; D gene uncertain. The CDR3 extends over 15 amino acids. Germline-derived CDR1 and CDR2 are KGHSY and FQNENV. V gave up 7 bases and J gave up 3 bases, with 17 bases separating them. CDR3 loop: CASTPNIGLTDTQYF. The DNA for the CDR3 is TGTGCCAGCACCCCGAATATCGGTTTAACAGATACGCAGTATTTT.

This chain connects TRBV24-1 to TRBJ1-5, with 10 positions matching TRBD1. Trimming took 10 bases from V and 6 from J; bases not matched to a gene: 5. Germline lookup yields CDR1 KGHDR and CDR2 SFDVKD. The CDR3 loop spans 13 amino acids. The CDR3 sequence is CATGQGYGQPQHF. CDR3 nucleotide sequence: TGTGCCACGGGACAGGGGTACGGTCAGCCCCAGCATTTT.

CDR3 region: CASRDRAGEGSGANVLTF. The CDR3 DNA is TGTGCCAGCAGAGATAGGGCAGGGGAAGGGTCTGGGGCCAACGTCCTGACTTTC. The rearrangement uses TRBV27 and TRBJ2-6, with D maybe TRBD1 (6 bases). CDR1 and CDR2 from the germline V gene are MNHEY and SMNVEV (reference sequence). V gave up 6 bases and J gave up 1 base, with 19 bases separating them. This CDR3 comprises 18 residues.

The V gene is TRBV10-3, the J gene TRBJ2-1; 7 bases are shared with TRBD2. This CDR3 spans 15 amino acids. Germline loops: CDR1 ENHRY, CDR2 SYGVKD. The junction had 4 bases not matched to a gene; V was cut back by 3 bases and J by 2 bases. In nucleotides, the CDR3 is TGTGCCATCAGTGAAGGGCTAGCGGCCTACAATGAGCAGTTCTTC. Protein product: CAISEGLAAYNEQFF.